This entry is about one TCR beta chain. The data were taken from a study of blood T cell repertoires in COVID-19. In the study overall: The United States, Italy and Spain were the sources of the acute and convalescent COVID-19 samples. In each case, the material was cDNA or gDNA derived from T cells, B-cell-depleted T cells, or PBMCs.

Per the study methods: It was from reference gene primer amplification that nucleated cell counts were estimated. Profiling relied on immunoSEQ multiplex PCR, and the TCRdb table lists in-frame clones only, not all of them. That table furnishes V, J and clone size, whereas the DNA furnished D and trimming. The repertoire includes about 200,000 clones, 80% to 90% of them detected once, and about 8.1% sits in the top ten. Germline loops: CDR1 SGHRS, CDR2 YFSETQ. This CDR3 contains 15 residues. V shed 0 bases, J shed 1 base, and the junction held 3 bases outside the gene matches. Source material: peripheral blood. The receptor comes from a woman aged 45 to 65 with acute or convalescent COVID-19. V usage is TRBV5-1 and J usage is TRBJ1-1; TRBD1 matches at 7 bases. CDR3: CASSLEGQRNTEAFF. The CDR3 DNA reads TGCGCCAGCAGCTTGGAGGGACAGAGGAACACTGAAGCTTTCTTT.